What follows describes a single T cell receptor beta chain. This sample is drawn from a study of blood T cell repertoires in COVID-19. As for the study in general: Italy, Spain and the United States were the sources of the convalescent and acute COVID-19 samples. PBMCs, B-cell-depleted T cells, or T cells provided the cDNA or gDNA that made up the material.

This CDR3 comprises 17 residues. Germline V gene lookup returns CDR1 LNHDA and CDR2 SQIVND (reference sequence). J was trimmed by 0 bases and V by 6 bases; bases with no gene match: 8. Per the original data handling: Reference gene primer amplification in the assay estimated nucleated cell counts. TCRdb's table, derived via immunoSEQ multiplex PCR, lists solely in-frame clones and lacks some. From that table come the V and J calls and clone size; the DNA was used to work out D and trimming. The sample consists of roughly 92,000 clones, more than 75% of them appearing once. The chain links TRBV19 to TRBJ1-5, with 10 bases matching TRBD1. The sequencing sample was made of peripheral blood. This receptor was obtained from a man aged 45-65 years with acute or convalescent COVID-19. CDR3 in amino acids: CASRDRGAIPSNQPQHF. In DNA form, the CDR3 reads TGTGCCAGTAGGGACAGGGGGGCGATTCCTAGCAATCAGCCCCAGCATTTT.